The 10 T cell receptor beta chains listed next were all sequenced from one sample in a study of blood T cell repertoires in COVID-19. The table came from immunoSEQ multiplex PCR; TCRdb's copy has only in-frame clones and leaves some out. The profile shows tens of thousands of clones, approximately 85% of them singletons. The sequencing input was peripheral blood. The receptors originated from a human donor in a cohort sampled during active COVID-19.

CDR3 residues: CASSKQGLETQYF. The CDR3 DNA sequence: TGTGCCAGCAGTAAACAGGGGCTCGAGACCCAGTACTTC. The chain uses TRBV2 and TRBJ2-5, with 7 positions matching TRBD1. The CDR3 has 13 residues. J gave up 5 bases and V 5 bases, and 5 bases lay outside the gene matches. Germline CDR1 is SNHLY and CDR2 is FYNNEI.

This chain links TRBV27 with TRBJ2-3; weak D call: TRBD1 (5 bases). Per germline, CDR1 MNHEY and CDR2 SMNVEV (reference sequence). V lost 1 base to trimming and J lost 0 bases, with 8 bases between them. The CDR3 has 15 residues. Here the CDR3 reads CASSLWGLSTDTQYF. The CDR3 nucleotides are TGTGCCAGCAGTTTATGGGGCCTAAGCACAGATACGCAGTATTTT.

The chain couples TRBV10-3 to TRBJ2-1; unclear D gene. The length of the CDR3 is 15 residues. V dropped 2 bases and J dropped 0 bases, with 8 bases sitting between them. Per the germline V gene, CDR1 is ENHRY and CDR2 is SYGVKD. The CDR3 region is CAISEAKSSYNEQFF. The CDR3, as DNA: TGTGCCATCAGTGAGGCCAAGAGCTCCTACAATGAGCAGTTCTTC.

The chain couples TRBV7-2 to TRBJ2-1; D is perhaps TRBD1 (5 bases). The CDR3 sequence is 13 residues long. Trimming took 5 bases from V and 7 from J, leaving 12 bases between them. Germline values: CDR1 SGHTA, CDR2 FQGNSA. Here the CDR3 reads CASSEAGRNEQFF. The CDR3 DNA reads TGTGCCAGCAGCGAGGCAGGGCGGAATGAGCAGTTCTTC.

This clone was seen just once. The chain carries TRBV7-9 and TRBJ2-3; D perhaps matches TRBD2 (6 bases). The CDR3 loop spans 13 amino acids. Deletions cut 2 bases from V and 15 bases from J, with 18 bases between. Germline V CDR1 and CDR2: SEHNR, FQNEAQ (reference sequence). The CDR3 DNA follows: TGTGCCAGCAGCTTAAGGCGGGACCTCCTGAAATATTTT. Translating it yields CASSLRRDLLKYF. Full variable domain (remainder filled in from reference TRBV7-9 and TRBJ2-3): DTGVSQNPRHKITKRGQNVTFRCDPISEHNRLYWYRQTLGQGPEFLTYFQNEAQLEKSRLLSDRFSAERPKGSFSTLEIQRTEQGDSAMYLCASSLRRDLLKYFGPGTRLTVL.

Only one count was recorded for this clone. V usage is TRBV6-2 or TRBV6-3 and J usage is TRBJ2-1, with 9 nucleotides matching TRBD1. Trimming took 5 bases from V and 0 from J; bases not matched to a gene: 11. The CDR3 consists of 18 residues. Germline CDR1 and CDR2: MNHEY and SVGEGT. Here the CDR3 DNA reads TGTGCCAGCAGTGACAGGGGGGGATCACATGTCTCCTACAATGAGCAGTTCTTC. Amino acid sequence: CASSDRGGSHVSYNEQFF.

The chain combines TRBV5-4 with TRBJ2-1; 8 bases agree with TRBD2. CDR3 length: 14 amino acids. J lost 7 bases, V lost 2 bases, and 5 bases had no gene match. The germline CDR1 and CDR2 sequences are SGHNT and YYREEE (reference sequence). CDR3 bases: TGTGCCAGCAGCTTCGGGGGGGCCGATAATGAGCAGTTCTTC. Translation gives CASSFGGADNEQFF.

The chain combines TRBV24-1 with TRBJ2-1; 11 bases fit TRBD1. The germline V gene encodes CDR1 KGHDR and CDR2 SFDVKD. The CDR3 runs to 15 residues. The ends lost 0 bases at V and 8 bases at J; junction bases unmatched: 2. The CDR3 spells CATSDLGQGAHEQFF. In DNA form, the CDR3 reads TGTGCCACCAGTGATTTGGGACAGGGGGCTCATGAGCAGTTCTTC.

The CDR3 coding sequence is TGTGCCAGCAGCTTAGGGGCGTCTTTCTACGAGCAGTACTTC. Translated: CASSLGASFYEQYF. The genes are TRBV7-2 and TRBJ2-7; no reliable D call. V dropped 1 base and J dropped 3 bases, with 10 bases sitting between them. The length of the CDR3 is 14 residues. Germline V gene lookup returns CDR1 SGHTA and CDR2 FQGNSA.

This clone was seen a handful of times. The chain recombines TRBV5-5 with TRBJ1-2; no clear D gene. With 0 bases removed from V and 4 bases from J, the gap between germline ends came to 4 bases. CDR1 SGHKS and CDR2 YYEKEE come from the germline V gene (reference sequence). The CDR3 covers 12 residues. The CDR3 is CASSLERYGYTF. As DNA, the CDR3 is TGTGCCAGCAGCTTGGAGCGCTATGGCTACACCTTC.